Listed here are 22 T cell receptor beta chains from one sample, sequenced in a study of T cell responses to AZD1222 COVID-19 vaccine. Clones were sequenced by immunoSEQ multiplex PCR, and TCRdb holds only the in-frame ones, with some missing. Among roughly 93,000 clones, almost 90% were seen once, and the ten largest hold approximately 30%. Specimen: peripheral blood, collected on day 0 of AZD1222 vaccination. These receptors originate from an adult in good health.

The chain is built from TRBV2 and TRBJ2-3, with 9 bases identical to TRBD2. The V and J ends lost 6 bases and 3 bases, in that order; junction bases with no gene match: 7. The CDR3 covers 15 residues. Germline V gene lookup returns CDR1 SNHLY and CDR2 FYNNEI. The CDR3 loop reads CASSQTSGRTDTQYF. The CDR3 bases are TGTGCCAGCAGCCAGACTAGCGGTCGGACAGATACGCAGTATTTT.

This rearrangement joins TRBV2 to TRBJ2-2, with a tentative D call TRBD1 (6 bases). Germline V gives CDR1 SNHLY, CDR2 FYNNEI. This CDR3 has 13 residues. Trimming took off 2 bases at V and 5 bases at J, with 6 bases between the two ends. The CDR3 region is CASSEQGTGELFF. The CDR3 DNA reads TGTGCCAGCAGTGAACAGGGGACCGGGGAGCTGTTTTTT.

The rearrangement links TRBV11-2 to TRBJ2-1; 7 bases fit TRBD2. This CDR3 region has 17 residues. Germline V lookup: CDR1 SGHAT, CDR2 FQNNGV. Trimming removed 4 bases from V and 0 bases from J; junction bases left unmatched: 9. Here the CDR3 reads CASSSVLAVSSYNEQFF. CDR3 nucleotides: TGTGCCAGCAGCTCGGTTCTAGCGGTGAGCTCCTACAATGAGCAGTTCTTC.

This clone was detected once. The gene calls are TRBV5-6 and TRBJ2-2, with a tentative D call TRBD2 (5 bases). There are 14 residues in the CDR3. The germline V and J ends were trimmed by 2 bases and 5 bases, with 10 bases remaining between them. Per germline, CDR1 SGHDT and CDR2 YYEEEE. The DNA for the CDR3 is TGTGCCAGCAGCTTTGGAGGCTCGACCGGGGAGCTGTTTTTT. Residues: CASSFGGSTGELFF.

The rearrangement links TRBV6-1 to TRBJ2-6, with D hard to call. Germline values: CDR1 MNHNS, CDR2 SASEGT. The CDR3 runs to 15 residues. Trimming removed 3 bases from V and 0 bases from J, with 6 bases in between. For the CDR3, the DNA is TGTGCCAGCAGTGATTATTTCTCTGGGGCCAACGTCCTGACTTTC. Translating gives CASSDYFSGANVLTF.

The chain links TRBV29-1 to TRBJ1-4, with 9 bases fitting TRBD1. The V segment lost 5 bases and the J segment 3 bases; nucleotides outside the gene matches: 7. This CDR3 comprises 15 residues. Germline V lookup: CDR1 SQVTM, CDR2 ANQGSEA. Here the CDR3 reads CSVSGTGFPNEKLFF. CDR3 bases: TGCAGCGTTTCAGGGACAGGGTTCCCTAATGAAAAACTGTTTTTT.

CDR3 nucleotides: TGTGCCAGCACTCAAGGACAGTATTACAATGAGCAGTTCTTC. Protein sequence: CASTQGQYYNEQFF. The chain uses TRBV6-5 and TRBJ2-1; D may be TRBD1 (6 bases). With 7 bases removed from V and 4 bases from J, the gap between germline ends came to 14 bases. The CDR3 runs to 14 residues. Germline V CDR1 and CDR2: MNHEY, SVGAGI.

This CDR3 is CASSPWGSGSGAKNIQYF. CDR3 DNA sequence: TGTGCCAGCAGCCCGTGGGGGAGCGGGAGTGGGGCCAAAAACATTCAGTACTTC. The chain couples TRBV7-2 to TRBJ2-4, with 8 positions matching TRBD2. Per germline, CDR1 SGHTA and CDR2 FQGNSA. The CDR3 runs 18 residues. Trimming cost V 5 bases and J 1 base; bases outside gene matches: 13.

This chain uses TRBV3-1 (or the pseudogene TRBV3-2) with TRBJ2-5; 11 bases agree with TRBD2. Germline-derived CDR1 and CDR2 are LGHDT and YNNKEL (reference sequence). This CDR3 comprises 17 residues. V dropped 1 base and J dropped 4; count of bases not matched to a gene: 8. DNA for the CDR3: TGTGCCAGCAGCCAAGGAATCACTAGCGGGAGCACAGAGACCCAGTACTTC. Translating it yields CASSQGITSGSTETQYF.

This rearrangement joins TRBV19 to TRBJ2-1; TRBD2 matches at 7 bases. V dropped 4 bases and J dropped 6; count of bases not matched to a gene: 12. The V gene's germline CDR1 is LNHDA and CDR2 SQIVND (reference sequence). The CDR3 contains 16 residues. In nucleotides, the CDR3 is TGTGCCAGTAGTACCTTGGGGGGGATGTCGGGCAATGAGCAGTTCTTC. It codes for CASSTLGGMSGNEQFF.

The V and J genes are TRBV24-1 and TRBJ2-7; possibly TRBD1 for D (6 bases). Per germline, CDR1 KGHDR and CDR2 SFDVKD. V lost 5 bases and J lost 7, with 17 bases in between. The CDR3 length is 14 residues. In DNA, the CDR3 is TGTGCCACCAGTGGGACAGTTCCTTGGAGGGAGCAGTACTTC. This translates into CATSGTVPWREQYF.

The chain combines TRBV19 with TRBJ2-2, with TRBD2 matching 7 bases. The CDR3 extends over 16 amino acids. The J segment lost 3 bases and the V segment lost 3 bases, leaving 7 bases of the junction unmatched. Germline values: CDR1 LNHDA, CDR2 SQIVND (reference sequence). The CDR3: CASSIRRGSYTGELFF. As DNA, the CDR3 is TGTGCCAGTAGTATTAGGCGGGGGTCCTACACCGGGGAGCTGTTTTTT.

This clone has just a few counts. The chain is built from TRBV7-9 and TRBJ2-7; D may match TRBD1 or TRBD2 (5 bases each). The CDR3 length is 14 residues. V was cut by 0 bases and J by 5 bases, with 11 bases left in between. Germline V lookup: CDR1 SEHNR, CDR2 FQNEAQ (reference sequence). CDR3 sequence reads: CASSLAGGLDEQYF. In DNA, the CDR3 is TGTGCCAGCAGCTTAGCTGGGGGTTTAGACGAGCAGTACTTC.

CDR3 nucleotide sequence: TGTGCCAGCAGCAGGGGACAGGCGAACACCGGGGAGCTGTTTTTT. Translation gives CASSRGQANTGELFF. The V call is TRBV7-6, the J call TRBJ2-2; 8 nucleotides match TRBD1. With V trimmed by 5 bases and J by 0 bases, 2 bases remained unmatched. The CDR3 sequence is 15 residues long. Germline V gene lookup returns CDR1 SGHVS and CDR2 FNYEAQ.

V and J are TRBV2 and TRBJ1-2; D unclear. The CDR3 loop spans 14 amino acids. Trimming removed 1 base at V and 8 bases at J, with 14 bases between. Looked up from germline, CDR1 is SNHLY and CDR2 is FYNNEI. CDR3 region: CASSEVSDGRGYTF. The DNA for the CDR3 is TGTGCCAGCAGTGAAGTCTCGGACGGCCGGGGCTACACCTTC. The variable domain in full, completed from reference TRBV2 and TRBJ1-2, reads EPEVTQTPSHQVTQMGQEVILRCVPISNHLYFYWYRQILGQKVEFLVSFYNNEISEKSEIFDDQFSVERPDGSNFTLKIRSTKLEDSAMYFCASSEVSDGRGYTFGSGTRLTVV.

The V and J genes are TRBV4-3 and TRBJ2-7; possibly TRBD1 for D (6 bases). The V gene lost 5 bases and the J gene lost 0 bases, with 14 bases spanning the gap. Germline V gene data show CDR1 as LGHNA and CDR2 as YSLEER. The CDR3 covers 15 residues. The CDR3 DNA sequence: TGCGCCAGCAGCTTGTGGACAGCCTCCTCCTACGAGCAGTACTTC. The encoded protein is CASSLWTASSYEQYF.

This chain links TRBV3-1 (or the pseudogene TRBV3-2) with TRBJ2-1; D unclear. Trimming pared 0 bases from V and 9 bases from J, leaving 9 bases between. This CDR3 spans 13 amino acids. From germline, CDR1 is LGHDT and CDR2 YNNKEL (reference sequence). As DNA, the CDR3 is TGTGCCAGCAGCCAAGATGGGTTGGGTGAGCAGTTCTTC. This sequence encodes CASSQDGLGEQFF.

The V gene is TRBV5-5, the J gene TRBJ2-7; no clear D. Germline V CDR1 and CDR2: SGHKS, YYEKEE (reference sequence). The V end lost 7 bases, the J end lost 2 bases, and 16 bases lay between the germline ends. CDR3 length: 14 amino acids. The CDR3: CASGSYDGTYEQYF. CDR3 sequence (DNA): TGTGCCAGCGGCAGTTACGACGGAACCTACGAGCAGTACTTC.

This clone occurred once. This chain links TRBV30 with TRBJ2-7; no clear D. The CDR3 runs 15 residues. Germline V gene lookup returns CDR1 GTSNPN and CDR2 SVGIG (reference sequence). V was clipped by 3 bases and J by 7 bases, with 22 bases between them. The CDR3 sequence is CAWRAPAALLVEQYF. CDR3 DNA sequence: TGTGCCTGGAGGGCTCCGGCGGCACTCTTGGTAGAGCAGTACTTC.

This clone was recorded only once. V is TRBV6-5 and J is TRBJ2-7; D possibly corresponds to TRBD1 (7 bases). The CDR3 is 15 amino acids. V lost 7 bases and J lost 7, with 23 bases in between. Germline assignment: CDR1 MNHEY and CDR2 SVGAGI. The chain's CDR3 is CASTLTTTGTGEQYF. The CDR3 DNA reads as TGTGCCAGCACCCTAACCACGACAGGGACTGGGGAGCAGTACTTC.

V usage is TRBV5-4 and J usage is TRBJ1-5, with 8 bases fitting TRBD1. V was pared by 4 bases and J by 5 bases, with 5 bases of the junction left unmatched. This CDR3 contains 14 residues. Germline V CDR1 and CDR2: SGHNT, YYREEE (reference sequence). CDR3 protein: CASSRDRGDQPQHF. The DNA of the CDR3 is TGTGCCAGCAGCCGTGACAGGGGAGATCAGCCCCAGCATTTT.

CDR3 coding DNA: TGTGCCAGCAGTTTGCTAGCGGTTGGGGAGCAGTTCTTC. Protein product: CASSLLAVGEQFF. The chain employs TRBV12-3 or TRBV12-4 and TRBJ2-1; TRBD2 matches at 7 bases. J lost 10 bases, V lost 3 bases, and 6 bases had no gene match. The CDR3 sequence is 13 residues long.